This T cell receptor beta chain originates from a study of regulatory T cells in long-lasting Graves disease. Overall study: The criterion for persistent Graves' disease was over 5 years of antithyroid drugs with positive TSH receptor antibodies. Study conclusions and caveats: Sample size, which was small, may have reduced accuracy. Shared public clonotypes totalled around 2,900 in persistent patients, compared with roughly 970 in new patients.

In building TCR beta libraries, iRepertoire HTBI primers were used together with Arm-PCR of CDR3 regions. In the source study's methods: Identification of gene segments yielded 60 to 80 TRBV and about 15 TRBJ across samples. From the multiplex PCR reads, TCRdb called clonotypes with MiXCR, one entry per CDR3 protein. Here the V and J calls rest on TCRdb's processing, not on the authors' analysis. The data contain 420,000 or so distinct CDR3 sequences, roughly a quarter of them singletons. Concerning this clonotype: Its antigen remains unidentified.

The time point: persistent/refractory GD, antithyroid drugs over 5 years with positive TRAb. The authors made the TCR library using RNA they extracted from PBMCs. Germline CDR1 reads SGHRS; CDR2 reads YFSETQ. Trimming removed 4 bases at V and 1 base at J, with 12 bases between. CDR3 length: 14 amino acids. The chain is built from TRBV5-1 and TRBJ2-7, with D hard to call. Sequenced here: peripheral blood mononuclear cells (PBMCs), sampled when the disease was refractory, from a patient treated with antithyroid drugs. The TCR was taken from a female donor with Graves disease. The CDR3 sequence is CASSPRAESYEQYF. The CDR3 bases are TGCGCCAGCAGCCCACGGGCAGAATCCTACGAGCAGTACTTC.